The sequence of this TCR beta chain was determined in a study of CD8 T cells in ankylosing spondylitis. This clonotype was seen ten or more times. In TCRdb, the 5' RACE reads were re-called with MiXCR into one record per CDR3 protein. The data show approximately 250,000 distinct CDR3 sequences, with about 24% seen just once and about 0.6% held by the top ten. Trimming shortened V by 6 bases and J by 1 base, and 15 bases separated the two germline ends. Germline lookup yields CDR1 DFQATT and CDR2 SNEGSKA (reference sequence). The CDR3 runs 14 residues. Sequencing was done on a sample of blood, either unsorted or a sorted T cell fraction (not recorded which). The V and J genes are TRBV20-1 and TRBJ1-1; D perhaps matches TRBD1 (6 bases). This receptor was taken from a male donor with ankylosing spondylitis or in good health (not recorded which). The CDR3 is CSAWTDRQNTEAFF. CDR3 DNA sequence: TGCAGTGCCTGGACAGATCGCCAGAACACTGAAGCTTTCTTT.